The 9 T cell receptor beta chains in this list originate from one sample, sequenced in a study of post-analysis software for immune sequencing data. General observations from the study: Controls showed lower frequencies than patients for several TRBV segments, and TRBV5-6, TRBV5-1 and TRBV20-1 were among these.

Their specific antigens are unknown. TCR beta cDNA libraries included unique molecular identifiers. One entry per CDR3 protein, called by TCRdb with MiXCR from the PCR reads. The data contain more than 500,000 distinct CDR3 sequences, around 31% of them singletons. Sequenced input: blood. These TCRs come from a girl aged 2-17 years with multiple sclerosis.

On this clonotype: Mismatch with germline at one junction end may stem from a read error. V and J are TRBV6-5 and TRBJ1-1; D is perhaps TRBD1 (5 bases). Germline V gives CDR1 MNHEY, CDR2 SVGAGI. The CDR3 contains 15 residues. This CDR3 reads CASSSPRQKNPEAFF. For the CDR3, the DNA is TGTGCCAGCAGTTCGCCCCGACAGAAGAACCCTGAAGCTTTCTTT.

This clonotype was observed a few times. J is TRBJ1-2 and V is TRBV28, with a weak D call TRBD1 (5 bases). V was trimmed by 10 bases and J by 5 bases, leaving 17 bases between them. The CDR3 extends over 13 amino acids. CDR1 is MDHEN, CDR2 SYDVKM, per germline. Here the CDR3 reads CATRRGAIYGYTF. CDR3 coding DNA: TGTGCCACCCGCCGGGGCGCGATTTATGGCTACACCTTC.

The CDR3 sequence is CASSLATGTGNEKLFF. The DNA of the CDR3 is TGTGCCAGCAGCTTAGCTACCGGGACCGGGAATGAAAAACTGTTTTTT. The chain joins TRBV7-9 to TRBJ1-4, with D perhaps matching TRBD1 (5 bases). CDR3 length: 16 amino acids. V lost 0 bases to trimming and J lost 5 bases, with 13 bases between them. From germline, CDR1 is SEHNR and CDR2 FQNEAQ (reference sequence).

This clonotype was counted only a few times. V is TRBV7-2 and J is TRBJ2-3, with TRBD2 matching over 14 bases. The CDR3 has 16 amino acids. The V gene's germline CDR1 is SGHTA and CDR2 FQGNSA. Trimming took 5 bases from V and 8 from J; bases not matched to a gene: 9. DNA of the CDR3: TGTGCCAGCAGCCCACGACTAGCGGGGGGGCTAGGTACGCAGTATTTT. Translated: CASSPRLAGGLGTQYF. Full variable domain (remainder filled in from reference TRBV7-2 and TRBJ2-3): GAGVSQSPSNKVTEKGKDVELRCDPISGHTALYWYRQSLGQGLEFLIYFQGNSAPDKSGLPSDRFSAERTGGSVSTLTIQRTQQEDSAVYLCASSPRLAGGLGTQYFGPGTRLTVL.

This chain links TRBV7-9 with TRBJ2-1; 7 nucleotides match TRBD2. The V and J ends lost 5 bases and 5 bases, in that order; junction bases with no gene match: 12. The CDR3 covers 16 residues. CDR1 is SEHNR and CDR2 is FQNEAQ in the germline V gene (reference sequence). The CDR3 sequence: CASSPLGEAGDNEQFF. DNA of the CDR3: TGTGCCAGCAGCCCTCTTGGCGAGGCGGGGGACAATGAGCAGTTCTTC.

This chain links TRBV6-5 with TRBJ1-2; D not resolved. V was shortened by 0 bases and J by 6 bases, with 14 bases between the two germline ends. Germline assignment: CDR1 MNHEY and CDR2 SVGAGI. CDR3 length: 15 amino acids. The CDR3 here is CASSYSSSSYDGYTF. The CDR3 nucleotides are TGTGCCAGCAGTTACTCGAGTTCCAGTTACGATGGCTACACCTTC.

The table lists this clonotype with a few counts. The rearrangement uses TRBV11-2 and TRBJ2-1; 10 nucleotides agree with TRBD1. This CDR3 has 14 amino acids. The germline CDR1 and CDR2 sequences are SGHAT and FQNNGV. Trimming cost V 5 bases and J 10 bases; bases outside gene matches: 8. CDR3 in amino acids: CASSERQGAREQFF. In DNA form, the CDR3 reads TGTGCCAGCAGCGAGCGACAGGGGGCTCGGGAGCAGTTCTTC.

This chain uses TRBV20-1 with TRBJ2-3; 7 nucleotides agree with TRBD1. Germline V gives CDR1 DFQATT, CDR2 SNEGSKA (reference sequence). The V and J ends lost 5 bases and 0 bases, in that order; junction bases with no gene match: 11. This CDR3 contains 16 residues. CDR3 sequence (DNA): TGCAGTGCTGAGGATCACAGGGGCGGGAGCACAGATACGCAGTATTTT. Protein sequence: CSAEDHRGGSTDTQYF.

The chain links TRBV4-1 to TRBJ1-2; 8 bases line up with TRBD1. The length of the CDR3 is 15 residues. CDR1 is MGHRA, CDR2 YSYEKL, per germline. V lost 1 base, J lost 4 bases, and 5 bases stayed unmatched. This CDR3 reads CASSQGTGGIYGYTF. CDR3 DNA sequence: TGCGCCAGCAGCCAAGGCACAGGGGGAATCTATGGCTACACCTTC.